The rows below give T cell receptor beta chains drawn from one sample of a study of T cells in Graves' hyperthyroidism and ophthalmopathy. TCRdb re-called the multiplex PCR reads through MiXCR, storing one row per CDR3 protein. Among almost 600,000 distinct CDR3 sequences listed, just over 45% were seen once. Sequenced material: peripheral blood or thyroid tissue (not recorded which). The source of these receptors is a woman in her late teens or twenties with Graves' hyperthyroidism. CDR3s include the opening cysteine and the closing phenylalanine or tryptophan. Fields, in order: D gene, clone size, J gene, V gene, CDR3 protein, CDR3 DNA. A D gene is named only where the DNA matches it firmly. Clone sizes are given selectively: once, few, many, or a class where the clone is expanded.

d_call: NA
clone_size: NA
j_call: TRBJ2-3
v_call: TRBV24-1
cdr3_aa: CATSDWRGLDTDTQYF
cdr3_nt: TGTGCCACCAGTGATTGGAGGGGGCTGGACACAGATACGCAGTATTTT

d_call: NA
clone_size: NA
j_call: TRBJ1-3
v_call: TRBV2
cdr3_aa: CASLAGRRNTIYF
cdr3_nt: TGTGCCAGCCTAGCGGGACGTCGAAACACCATATATTTT

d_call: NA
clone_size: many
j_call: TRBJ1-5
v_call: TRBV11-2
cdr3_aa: CASSTQGSQPQHF
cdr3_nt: TGTGCCAGCAGCACCCAGGGGTCGCAGCCCCAGCATTTT

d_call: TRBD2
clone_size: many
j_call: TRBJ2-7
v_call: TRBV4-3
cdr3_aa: CASSQDRIAGNLFQQYF
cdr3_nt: TGCGCCAGCAGCCAAGATAGAATAGCGGGGAACCTTTTCCAGCAGTACTTC

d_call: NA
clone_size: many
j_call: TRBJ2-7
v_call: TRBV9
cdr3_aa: CASSVGQDSSYEQYF
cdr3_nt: TGTGCCAGCAGCGTAGGACAGGATTCCTCCTACGAGCAGTACTTC

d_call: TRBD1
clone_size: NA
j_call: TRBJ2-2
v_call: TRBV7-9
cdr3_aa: CASSQIPGQVELFF
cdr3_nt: TGTGCCAGCAGCCAAATTCCGGGACAGGTGGAGCTGTTTTTT

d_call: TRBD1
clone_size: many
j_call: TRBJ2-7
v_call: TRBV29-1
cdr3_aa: CSVPGQGTYEQYF
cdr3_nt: TGCAGCGTCCCGGGACAGGGGACCTACGAGCAGTACTTC

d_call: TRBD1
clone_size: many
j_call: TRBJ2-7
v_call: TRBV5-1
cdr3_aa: CASSPTGEEQYF
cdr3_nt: TGCGCCAGCAGCCCGACAGGGGAGGAGCAGTACTTC

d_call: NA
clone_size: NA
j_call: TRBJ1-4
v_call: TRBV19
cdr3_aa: CAGSSGRFATNEKLFF
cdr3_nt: TGTGCCGGTAGTAGCGGACGGTTCGCAACTAATGAAAAACTGTTTTTT

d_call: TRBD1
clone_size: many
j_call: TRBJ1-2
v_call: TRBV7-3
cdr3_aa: CASSRDREVGYTF
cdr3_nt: TGTGCCAGCAGCAGGGACAGGGAAGTGGGCTACACCTTC

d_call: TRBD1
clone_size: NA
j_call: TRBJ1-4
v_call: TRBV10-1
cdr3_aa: CASSSQGATHEKLFF
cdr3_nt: TGCGCCAGCTCTTCACAGGGGGCTACCCATGAAAAACTGTTTTTT

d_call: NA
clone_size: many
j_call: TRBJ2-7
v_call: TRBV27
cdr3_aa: CASSPGVAATYEQYF
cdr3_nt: TGTGCCAGCAGTCCGGGAGTAGCGGCGACTTACGAGCAGTACTTC

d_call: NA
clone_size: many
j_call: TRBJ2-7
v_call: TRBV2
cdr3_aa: CASTQPPYEQYF
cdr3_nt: TGTGCCAGCACACAGCCGCCCTACGAGCAGTACTTC

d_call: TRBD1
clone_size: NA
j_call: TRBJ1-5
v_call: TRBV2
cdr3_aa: CASSDNGGGRVRRYSNQPQHF
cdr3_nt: TGTGCCAGCAGTGATAATGGAGGGGGCAGGGTCCGGAGATATAGCAATCAGCCCCAGCATTTT

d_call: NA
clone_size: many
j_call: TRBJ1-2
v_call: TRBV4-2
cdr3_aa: CASSRTALDGYTF
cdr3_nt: TGTGCCAGCAGCAGGACAGCCCTTGATGGCTACACCTTC

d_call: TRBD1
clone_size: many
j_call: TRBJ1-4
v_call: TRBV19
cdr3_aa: CASGRDRLNEKLFF
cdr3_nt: TGTGCCAGTGGGCGGGACAGACTCAATGAAAAACTGTTTTTT

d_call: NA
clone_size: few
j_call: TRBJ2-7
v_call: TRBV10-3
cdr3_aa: CAISESKGHQYF
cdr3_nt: TGTGCCATCAGTGAGTCAAAAGGACATCAGTACTTC

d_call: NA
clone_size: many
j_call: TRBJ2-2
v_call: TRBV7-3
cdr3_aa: CASSSMRRRNHTGELFF
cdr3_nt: TGTGCCAGCAGCTCTATGCGCCGACGGAATCACACCGGGGAGCTGTTTTTT

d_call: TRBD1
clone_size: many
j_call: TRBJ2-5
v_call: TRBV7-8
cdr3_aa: CASSPPGGQKETQYF
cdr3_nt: TGTGCCAGCAGCCCACCAGGGGGACAAAAAGAGACCCAGTACTTC

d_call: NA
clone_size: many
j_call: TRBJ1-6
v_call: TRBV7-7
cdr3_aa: CASSAGLNSPLHF
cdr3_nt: TGTGCTAGCAGCGCAGGGCTCAATTCACCCCTCCACTTT

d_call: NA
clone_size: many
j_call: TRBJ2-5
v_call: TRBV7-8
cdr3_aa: CASSLNRQQGETQYF
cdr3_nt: TGTGCCAGCAGCTTAAATAGACAGCAGGGGGAGACCCAGTACTTC

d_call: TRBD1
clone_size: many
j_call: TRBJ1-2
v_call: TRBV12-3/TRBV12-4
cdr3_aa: CASSYTFDRGREAGYGYTF
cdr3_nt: TGTGCCAGCAGCTACACTTTTGACAGGGGGAGGGAGGCGGGCTATGGCTACACCTTC

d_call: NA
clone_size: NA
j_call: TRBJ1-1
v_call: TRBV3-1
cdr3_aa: CASSRDNTEAFF
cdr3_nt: TGTGCCAGCAGCCGCGATAATACTGAAGCTTTCTTT

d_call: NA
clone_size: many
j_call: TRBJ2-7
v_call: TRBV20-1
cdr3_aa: CSARLAAAYEQYF
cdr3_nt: TGCAGTGCTAGACTAGCCGCCGCCTACGAGCAGTACTTC

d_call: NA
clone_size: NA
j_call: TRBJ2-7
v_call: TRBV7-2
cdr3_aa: CASSLVDTDTQYF
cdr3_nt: TGTGCCAGCAGCTTAGTGGACACAGATACGCAGTACTTC

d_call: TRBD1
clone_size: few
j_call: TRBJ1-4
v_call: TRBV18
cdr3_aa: CASSFGTGRVEKLFF
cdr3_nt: TGTGCCAGCTCATTCGGGACAGGGCGAGTCGAAAAACTGTTTTTT

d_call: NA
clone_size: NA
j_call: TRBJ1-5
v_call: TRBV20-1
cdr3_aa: CSAIPPDSNQPQHF
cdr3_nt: TGCAGTGCTATCCCACCGGACAGCAATCAGCCCCAGCATTTT

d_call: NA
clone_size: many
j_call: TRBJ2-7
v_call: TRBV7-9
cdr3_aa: CASSPLRREQYF
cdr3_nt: TGTGCCAGCAGTCCACTGAGGCGCGAGCAGTACTTC

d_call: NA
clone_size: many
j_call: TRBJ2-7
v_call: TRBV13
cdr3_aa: CASSSLGGTYSYEQYF
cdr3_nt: TGTGCCAGCAGCTCTCTGGGCGGGACCTACTCCTACGAGCAGTACTTC

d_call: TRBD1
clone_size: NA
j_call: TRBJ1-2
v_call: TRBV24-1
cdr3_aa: CATPPRDQGGVLGYTF
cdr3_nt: TGTGCCACCCCTCCTAGAGATCAAGGGGGCGTTCTTGGCTACACCTTC

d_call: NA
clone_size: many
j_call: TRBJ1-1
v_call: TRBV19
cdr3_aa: CASSTPRGGLNTEAFF
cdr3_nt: TGTGCCAGTAGTACCCCGAGAGGGGGGTTGAACACTGAAGCTTTCTTT

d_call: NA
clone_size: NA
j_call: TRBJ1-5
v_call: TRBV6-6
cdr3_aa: CASSELGGSNQPQHF
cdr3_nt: TGTGCCAGCAGTGAACTAGGGGGTAGCAATCAGCCCCAGCATTTT

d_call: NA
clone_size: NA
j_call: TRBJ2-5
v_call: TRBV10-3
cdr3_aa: CAISEGGAGSQETQYF
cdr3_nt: TGTGCCATCAGTGAGGGGGGCGCGGGCAGCCAAGAGACCCAGTACTTC

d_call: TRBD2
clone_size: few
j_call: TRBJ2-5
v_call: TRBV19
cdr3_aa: CASSTMGLAGEETQYF
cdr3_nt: TGTGCCAGTAGTACGATGGGACTAGCGGGAGAAGAGACCCAGTACTTC

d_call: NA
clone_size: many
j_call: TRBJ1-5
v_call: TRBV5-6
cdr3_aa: CASSAEVGQISHQPQHF
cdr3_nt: TGTGCCAGCAGCGCTGAGGTCGGGCAGATTAGCCATCAGCCCCAGCATTTT

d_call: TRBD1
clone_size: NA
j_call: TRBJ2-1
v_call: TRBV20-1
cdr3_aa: CSARDQGVHIPNEQFF
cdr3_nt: TGCAGTGCTAGAGATCAGGGGGTTCATATTCCCAATGAGCAGTTCTTC

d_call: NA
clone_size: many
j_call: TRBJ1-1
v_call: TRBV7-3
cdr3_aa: CASSLIRVERHTEAFF
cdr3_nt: TGTGCCAGCAGCTTAATTCGCGTGGAAAGGCACACTGAAGCTTTCTTT

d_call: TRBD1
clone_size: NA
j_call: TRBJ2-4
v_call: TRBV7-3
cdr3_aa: CASSPTGGNIQYF
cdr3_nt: TGTGCCAGCAGCCCGACAGGGGGCAACATTCAGTACTTC

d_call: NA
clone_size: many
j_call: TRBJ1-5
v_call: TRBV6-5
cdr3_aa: CASSYSGQSRQPQHF
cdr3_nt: TGTGCCAGCAGTTACTCTGGGCAATCAAGACAGCCCCAGCATTTT

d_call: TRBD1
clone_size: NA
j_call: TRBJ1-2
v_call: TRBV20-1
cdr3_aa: CRFGTGGQNYGYTF
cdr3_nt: TGCAGGTTCGGGACAGGGGGACAGAACTATGGCTACACCTTC

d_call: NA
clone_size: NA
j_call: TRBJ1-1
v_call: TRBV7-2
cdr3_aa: CASGGERQTMNTEAFF
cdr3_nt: TGTGCCAGCGGTGGAGAGCGTCAGACCATGAACACTGAAGCTTTCTTT

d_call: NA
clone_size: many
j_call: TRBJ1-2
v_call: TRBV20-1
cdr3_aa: CSARDPGVLYGYTF
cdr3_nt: TGCAGTGCTAGAGATCCGGGGGTTCTCTATGGCTACACCTTC

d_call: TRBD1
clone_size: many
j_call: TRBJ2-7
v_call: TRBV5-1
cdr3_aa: CASSLYRGNEQYF
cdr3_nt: TGCGCCAGCAGCTTGTACAGGGGCAACGAGCAGTACTTC

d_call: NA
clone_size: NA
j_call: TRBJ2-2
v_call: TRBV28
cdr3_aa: CASVPNTGELFF
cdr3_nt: TGTGCCAGCGTACCAAACACCGGGGAGCTGTTTTTT

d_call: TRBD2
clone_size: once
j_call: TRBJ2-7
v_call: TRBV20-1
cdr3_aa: CSTLAGVSEQYF
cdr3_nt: TGCAGTACCTTGGCGGGAGTTTCCGAGCAGTACTTC